Shown below are 30 T cell receptor beta chains from a single sample sequenced in a study of molecular identifiers for immune sequencing clone quantification. TCRdb reanalysed the PCR reads using MiXCR and keeps one entry per CDR3 protein. The data show some 320,000 distinct CDR3 sequences, about 20% seen once. The sequenced material came from naive CD8+ T cells from blood, with Jurkat cell RNA spiked in. Described subset: FACS-sorted CD8+CD4-CCR7+CD45RA+ naive T cells. The source is a human donor in good health. Some libraries in this study had Jurkat cell RNA spiked in.

This clonotype was recorded many times. CDR3 coding DNA: TGTGCCAGCAGCCTGGGGGGACAGTACAATCAGCCCCAGCATTTT. Its protein product is CASSLGGQYNQPQHF. The chain employs TRBV5-6 and TRBJ1-5; 7 nucleotides align to TRBD1. The CDR3 is 15 residues long. The germline V gene encodes CDR1 SGHDT and CDR2 YYEEEE. The V segment lost 4 bases and the J segment 3 bases; nucleotides outside the gene matches: 7.

The sample holds a few counts of this clonotype. One base away lies a much larger clone, so this may be a sequencing read error. The gene calls are TRBV4-2 and TRBJ2-1, with D possibly being TRBD1 (5 bases). Germline CDR1 LGHNA, CDR2 YNFKEQ. The CDR3 length is 14 residues. The CDR3 bases are TGTGCCAGCAGCCAAGATGAAAGGGGCAATGGGCAGTTCTTC. This encodes CASSQDERGNGQFF.

This clonotype occurred many times. The chain carries TRBV6-5 and TRBJ2-2, with 7 nucleotides matching TRBD2. The CDR3 extends over 13 amino acids. Losses at the gene ends were 6 bases for V and 6 bases for J; bases not matched to a gene: 4. In germline, CDR1 is MNHEY, CDR2 SVGAGI. In nucleotides, the CDR3 is TGTGCCAGCAGCATACGGGAGGCCGGGGAGCTGTTTTTT. Translated, it gives CASSIREAGELFF.

This chain connects TRBV20-1 to TRBJ2-7, with TRBD1 matching 9 bases. V lost 3 bases to trimming and J lost 3 bases; unmatched junction nucleotides: 6. This CDR3 has 14 residues. CDR1 is DFQATT, CDR2 SNEGSKA, per germline (reference sequence). In DNA, the CDR3 is TGCAGTGCTAGCGAGACAGGGGGGTACTACGAGCAGTACTTC. The encoded protein is CSASETGGYYEQYF.

Concerning this clonotype: Possible read error: a much larger clone is one base away. The CDR3 DNA follows: TGTGCCAGTAGTAGGTGGGGGTTCACAGGTACGCAGTATTTT. This gives the protein CASSRWGFTGTQYF. This chain links TRBV19 with TRBJ2-3; D tentatively fits TRBD1 or TRBD2 (5 bases each). Germline V CDR1 and CDR2: LNHDA, SQIVND (reference sequence). The CDR3 has 14 residues.

This clonotype has at least ten counts. The chain joins TRBV21-1 to TRBJ1-1. TRBV21-1 is a pseudogene. The CDR3 is made up of 15 amino acids. CDR3 protein: CASSKGITQNTEAFF. DNA of the CDR3: TGTGCCAGCAGCAAAGGCATTACACAGAACACTGAAGCTTTCTTT.

The sample holds many counts of this clonotype. This rearrangement joins TRBV20-1 to TRBJ1-1; D gene ambiguous. CDR1 DFQATT and CDR2 SNEGSKA come from the germline V gene (reference sequence). The CDR3 totals 13 residues. V lost 4 bases and J lost 5, with 14 bases in between. Written as DNA, the CDR3 is TGCAGTGCTAACCAGGTCGGGTATACTGAAGCTTTCTTT. It translates to CSANQVGYTEAFF.

The DNA for the CDR3 is TGTGCCAGTTCCCCCGGGCACGACAGGAAAGAGACCCAGTACTTC. This gives the protein CASSPGHDRKETQYF. The chain joins TRBV12-3 or TRBV12-4 to TRBJ2-5; D is possibly TRBD1 (6 bases). V was shortened by 9 bases and J by 3 bases, with 20 bases between the two germline ends. The CDR3 consists of 15 residues.

The J gene is TRBJ2-5, the V gene TRBV4-3; 9 nucleotides agree with TRBD2. Germline values: CDR1 LGHNA, CDR2 YSLEER. The CDR3 has 16 residues. Trimming at V came to 0 bases and at J to 4 bases, leaving 6 bases not matched to a gene. The CDR3 region is CASSQDLAGGVETQYF. The DNA of the CDR3 is TGCGCCAGCAGCCAAGATTTGGCGGGAGGGGTAGAGACCCAGTACTTC.

The chain couples TRBV9 to TRBJ2-2; tentative D call: TRBD1 (5 bases). This CDR3 has 16 amino acids. V was shortened by 3 bases and J by 7 bases, with 19 bases between the two germline ends. The germline V gene has CDR1 SGDLS and CDR2 YYNGEE. For the CDR3, the DNA is TGTGCCAGCAGCGGAGGCCAGGGCGTTCAGGGCGGGGAGCTGTTTTTT. Amino acid sequence: CASSGGQGVQGGELFF.

Details on this clonotype: A much larger clone is a single base away; this may be a read error. The chain combines TRBV30 with TRBJ1-4; no clear D. From germline, CDR1 is GTSNPN and CDR2 SVGIG (reference sequence). The CDR3 is 12 amino acids. This chain's CDR3 is CASWDFKGKLVF. Written as DNA, the CDR3 is TGTGCCTCCTGGGATTTTAAAGGAAAACTGGTTTTT. Looking up the rest from reference TRBV30 and TRBJ1-4 gives the full variable domain: SQTIHQWPATLVQPVGSPLSLECTVEGTSNPNLYWYRQAAGRGLQLLFYSVGIGQISSEVPQNLSASRPQDRQFILSSKKLLLSDSGFYLCASWDFKGKLVFGSGTQLSVL.

This clonotype was observed many times. The V gene is TRBV20-1, the J gene TRBJ2-7; D gene uncertain. This CDR3 has 13 residues. Per germline, CDR1 DFQATT and CDR2 SNEGSKA (reference sequence). Between the trimmed V and J ends, which lost 6 bases and 3 bases, there was a span of 15 bases. CDR3 nucleotides: TGCAGTGCGTCTTCAACCAGAAACTACGAGCAGTACTTC. This encodes CSASSTRNYEQYF.

This clonotype was seen ten or more times. The rearrangement links TRBV16 to TRBJ2-7; D not certain. This CDR3 has 13 amino acids. The ends were cut back, 2 bases at V and 6 bases at J, with 11 bases in the middle. Looked up from germline, CDR1 is KGHSY and CDR2 is FQNENV. CDR3 region: CASSQVRNTEQYF. The CDR3 DNA sequence: TGTGCCAGCAGCCAAGTGAGGAACACCGAGCAGTACTTC.

This clonotype was seen at least ten times. The J gene is TRBJ2-7, the V gene TRBV5-1; D is possibly TRBD1 (6 bases). Trimming pared 0 bases from V and 4 bases from J, leaving 14 bases between. From germline, CDR1 is SGHRS and CDR2 YFSETQ. The CDR3 consists of 15 residues. CDR3 bases: TGCGCCAGCAGCTTGGGGCAGGGGACCCAATACGAGCAGTACTTC. It encodes CASSLGQGTQYEQYF.

At least ten counts were recorded for this clonotype. CDR3 region: CASRLLKPGQQETQYF. For the CDR3, the DNA is TGTGCCAGCAGATTACTCAAGCCGGGACAGCAAGAGACCCAGTACTTC. The chain couples TRBV28 to TRBJ2-5; 7 nucleotides agree with TRBD1. The germline V gene encodes CDR1 MDHEN and CDR2 SYDVKM. The CDR3 runs 16 residues. The trim removed 6 bases at V and 2 bases at J, leaving 12 bases unmatched.

Worth noting for this clonotype: One end of the junction varies from germline; a read error may be responsible. The chain is built from TRBV20-1 and TRBJ2-3, with 15 positions matching TRBD2. This CDR3 region has 19 residues. Germline loops: CDR1 DFQATT, CDR2 SNEGSKA (reference sequence). The CDR3 loop reads CSATDWTSGGVFPTDTRYF. CDR3 nucleotides: TGCAGTGCTACAGACTGGACTAGCGGGGGGGTGTTCCCCACAGATACGCGGTATTTT.

This clonotype was counted many times. The chain recombines TRBV12-3 or TRBV12-4 with TRBJ2-6, with TRBD2 as a possible D gene (5 bases). Trimming pared 7 bases from V and 4 bases from J, leaving 8 bases between. CDR3 length: 13 amino acids. CDR3 nucleotides: TGTGCCAGCACTGAGGGCGGGGCCAACGTCCTGACTTTC. Translation: CASTEGGANVLTF.

This clonotype was found many times. This chain connects TRBV6-5 to TRBJ2-7; 8 nucleotides agree with TRBD1. Losses at the gene ends were 2 bases for V and 2 bases for J; bases not matched to a gene: 5. CDR1 and CDR2 (germline): MNHEY, SVGAGI. CDR3 length: 15 residues. The CDR3 DNA is TGTGCCAGCAGTTACGGAGGGACAGGAACCTACGAGCAGTACTTC. Protein sequence: CASSYGGTGTYEQYF.

At least ten counts were recorded for this clonotype. The chain combines TRBV12-3 or TRBV12-4 with TRBJ2-1; 8 bases align to TRBD2. The CDR3 is 16 residues long. With 6 bases clipped from V and 0 bases from J, the junction kept 7 bases outside the gene matches. CDR3 loop: CASSSSGRISYNEQFF. CDR3 coding DNA: TGTGCCAGCAGCTCCAGCGGGAGAATCTCCTACAATGAGCAGTTCTTC.

As regards this clonotype: This clone may be a read error of a much larger clone one base away. The rearrangement joins TRBV19 to TRBJ2-3, with 8 bases identical to TRBD2. The CDR3 totals 14 residues. Germline assignment: CDR1 LNHDA and CDR2 SQIVND (reference sequence). As DNA, the CDR3 is TGTGCCAGTAGTAAGCGGGGGCTGGCAGATACGCAGTGTTTT. Its protein is CASSKRGLADTQCF.

This clonotype was recorded at least ten times. The chain is built from TRBV5-1 and TRBJ1-6, with 7 bases that match TRBD1. The CDR3 consists of 19 residues. Germline CDR1 SGHRS, CDR2 YFSETQ. The junction had 14 bases not matched to a gene; V was cut back by 4 bases and J by 1 base. Written as DNA, the CDR3 is TGCGCCAGCAGCCTCGGACAGGCCTCAGAGAGGTCCTATAATTCACCCCTCCACTTT. Residues: CASSLGQASERSYNSPLHF.

With respect to this clonotype: Mismatch with germline at one junction end may stem from a read error. This sequence joins TRBV7-9 and TRBJ1-5; the D is unclear. The CDR3 runs to 14 residues. Germline CDR1 SEHNR, CDR2 FQNEAQ (reference sequence). CDR3 nucleotide sequence: TGTGCCAGCAGCCTACGGGGTACCGGCCAGCTCCAGCATTTT. This translates into CASSLRGTGQLQHF.

This clonotype has a count of ten or more. V is TRBV29-1 and J is TRBJ2-2; possibly TRBD2 for D (6 bases). The CDR3 consists of 15 residues. Deletions cut 7 bases from V and 2 bases from J, with 17 bases between. Germline V gives CDR1 SQVTM, CDR2 ANQGSEA. CDR3 sequence: CSAIPGTANTGELFF. The CDR3 DNA sequence: TGCAGCGCCATTCCCGGGACTGCAAACACCGGGGAGCTGTTTTTT.

This chain joins TRBV27 and TRBJ2-3; D not certain. The germline gives CDR1 MNHEY, CDR2 SMNVEV (reference sequence). V shed 6 bases and J shed 2 bases, with 15 bases lying between them. The CDR3 consists of 15 residues. The CDR3 here is CASSPPGRVTDTQYF. The DNA for the CDR3 is TGTGCCAGCAGCCCTCCCGGACGAGTCACAGATACGCAGTATTTT.

Points on this clonotype: This could be a read error, since a much larger clone is one nucleotide away. The chain uses TRBV4-1 and TRBJ2-1; maybe TRBD1 (5 bases). With the DNA end fitting TRBJ2-7 better, the J assignment may be wrong. Germline loops: CDR1 MGHRA, CDR2 YSYEKL. This CDR3 is built from 14 residues. CDR3 residues: CASSHIQGRNEQYF. CDR3 coding DNA: TGCGCCAGCAGCCACATCCAGGGTCGCAATGAGCAGTACTTC.

The rearrangement joins TRBV20-1 to TRBJ2-7, with D perhaps TRBD1 (6 bases). Germline lookup yields CDR1 DFQATT and CDR2 SNEGSKA (reference sequence). Trimming took 0 bases from V and 6 from J, leaving 6 bases between them. This CDR3 has 11 residues. The CDR3 DNA is TGCAGTGCTAGAGAGACAGGCGAGCAGTACTTC. Its translation is CSARETGEQYF.

The chain combines TRBV18 with TRBJ1-1; D is undetermined. CDR1 is KGHSH, CDR2 LQKENI, per germline. V was shortened by 2 bases and J by 5 bases, with 12 bases between the two germline ends. The CDR3 is 14 residues long. In DNA form, the CDR3 reads TGTGCCAGCTCACCAGGACCGAGCCTAACTGAAGCTTTCTTT. Translating it yields CASSPGPSLTEAFF.

This clonotype was found many times. The genes are TRBV28 and TRBJ1-1; D is unresolved. Per germline, CDR1 MDHEN and CDR2 SYDVKM. This CDR3 region has 16 residues. V lost 1 base and J 1 base, leaving 13 bases between the germline ends. The CDR3 region has the DNA TGTGCCAGCAGTTTATATGGCCTATTTAAGAACACTGAAGCTTTCTTT. Its translation: CASSLYGLFKNTEAFF.

The chain links TRBV28 to TRBJ2-3; 8 bases fit TRBD2. This CDR3 has 17 residues. Germline V lookup: CDR1 MDHEN, CDR2 SYDVKM. The junction had 17 bases not matched to a gene; V was cut back by 6 bases and J by 6 bases. The CDR3 coding sequence is TGTGCCAGCAGCCGTATTCTACTAGCGGCCCCTGGGGATACGCAGTATTTT. Its translation: CASSRILLAAPGDTQYF.

The table lists this clonotype with many counts. The chain has TRBV5-1 and TRBJ2-2; D is undetermined. CDR3 size: 12 residues. Trimming cost V 4 bases and J 4 bases, with 5 bases left between them. Germline lookup yields CDR1 SGHRS and CDR2 YFSETQ. CDR3 residues: CASSGFTGELFF. The CDR3 bases are TGCGCCAGCAGCGGGTTCACCGGGGAGCTGTTTTTT.